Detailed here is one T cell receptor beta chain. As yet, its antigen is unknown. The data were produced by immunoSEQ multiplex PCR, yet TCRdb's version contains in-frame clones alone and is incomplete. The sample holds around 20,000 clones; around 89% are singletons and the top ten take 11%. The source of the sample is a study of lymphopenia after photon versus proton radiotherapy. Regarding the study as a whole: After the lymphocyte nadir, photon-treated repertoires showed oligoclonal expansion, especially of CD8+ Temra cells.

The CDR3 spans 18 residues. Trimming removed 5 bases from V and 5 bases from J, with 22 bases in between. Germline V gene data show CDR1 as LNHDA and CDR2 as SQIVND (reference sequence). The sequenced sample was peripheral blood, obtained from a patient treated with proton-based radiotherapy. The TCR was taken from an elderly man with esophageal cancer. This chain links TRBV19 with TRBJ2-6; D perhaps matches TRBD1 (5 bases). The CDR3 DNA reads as TGTGCCAGTAGTGAAGTTTGGACAAATCAAAGTCGGGCCAACGTCCTGACTTTC. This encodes CASSEVWTNQSRANVLTF.